This T cell receptor (beta chain) was sequenced during a study of response to subunit inactivated influenza vaccine. Findings of the study overall: Each seasonal influenza vaccination, the authors suggested, recruits few new T cells.

The CDR3 covers 12 residues. The germline gives CDR1 SGHAT, CDR2 FQNNGV. The ends were cut back, 5 bases at V and 8 bases at J, with 10 bases in the middle. Via MiXCR, TCRdb re-called the RT-PCR reads, giving one row per CDR3 protein. The table includes approximately 490,000 distinct CDR3 sequences, 6.5% to 8% detected once. This clonotype was seen a few times. Its specificity is not known. This receptor was taken from a man between 50 and 69 years old who received an inactivated influenza vaccine. The sample in question was PBMCs from blood, obtained less than 30 months after vaccination. V usage is TRBV11-2 and J usage is TRBJ2-1; D is undetermined. CDR3 nucleotides: TGTGCCAGCAGCCGCCCGTGGGATGAGCAGTTCTTC. It encodes CASSRPWDEQFF.